The 8 T cell receptor beta chains below were found in one sample sequenced in a study of CD8 T cells in ankylosing spondylitis. TCRdb itself ran the 5' RACE reads through MiXCR, one entry per CDR3 protein. The sample holds 350,000 or so distinct CDR3 sequences, about 15% seen once. The specimen was blood, either unsorted or a sorted T cell fraction (not recorded which). These receptors all come from a male donor with ankylosing spondylitis or in good health (not recorded which).

This clonotype has just a few counts. The chain combines TRBV7-7 with TRBJ2-5, with D hard to call. The V and J ends lost 5 bases and 3 bases respectively, with 10 bases between them. The germline V gene has CDR1 SSHAT and CDR2 FNYEAQ (reference sequence). The CDR3 spans 13 residues. The chain's CDR3 is CASSPGWKETQYF. For the CDR3, the DNA is TGTGCCAGCAGCCCTGGATGGAAAGAGACCCAGTACTTC.

This clonotype was seen only a few times. The chain couples TRBV12-5 to TRBJ2-1; 8 nucleotides agree with TRBD1. The CDR3 consists of 15 residues. The V segment lost 5 bases and the J segment 4 bases; nucleotides outside the gene matches: 7. Germline V gene data show CDR1 as LGHNT and CDR2 as FRNRAP. The CDR3 DNA reads TGTGCTAGTGGTCTACGACAGGGGCTTTACAATGAGCAGTTCTTC. It is translated as CASGLRQGLYNEQFF. The complete variable domain, with remaining parts taken from reference TRBV12-5 and TRBJ2-1, reads DARVTQTPRHKVTEMGQEVTMRCQPILGHNTVFWYRQTMMQGLELLAYFRNRAPLDDSGMPKDRFSAEMPDATLATLKIQPSEPRDSAVYFCASGLRQGLYNEQFFGPGTRLTVL.

This clonotype has a handful of counts. This chain links TRBV6-1 with TRBJ1-5, with a weak D call TRBD1 (6 bases). Per the germline V gene, CDR1 is MNHNS and CDR2 is SASEGT. CDR3 size: 13 residues. The V gene lost 6 bases and the J gene lost 8 bases, with 14 bases spanning the gap. The CDR3 region has the DNA TGTGCCAGCAGGGCACTTTCAGGGGAGCCCCAGCATTTT. Encoded protein: CASRALSGEPQHF.

This clonotype was detected a few times. The chain couples TRBV5-6 to TRBJ1-1; 9 bases are shared with TRBD1. Germline trimming cut 5 bases from V and 4 bases from J; bases unmatched to any gene: 6. The CDR3 runs to 14 residues. Germline V lookup: CDR1 SGHDT, CDR2 YYEEEE. This CDR3 is CASSLTGGVTEAFF. The CDR3 region has the DNA TGTGCCAGCAGTTTGACAGGGGGAGTCACTGAAGCTTTCTTT.

A single count supports this clonotype. J is TRBJ2-1 and V is TRBV19; 7 bases agree with TRBD1. V shed 4 bases, J shed 0 bases, and the junction held 9 bases outside the gene matches. The CDR3 totals 17 residues. Per the germline V gene, CDR1 is LNHDA and CDR2 is SQIVND (reference sequence). The CDR3 sequence is CASSRDSWVGSYNEQFF. As DNA, the CDR3 is TGTGCCAGTAGTAGGGACAGCTGGGTGGGCTCCTACAATGAGCAGTTCTTC. Variable domain in full (rest from reference TRBV19 and TRBJ2-1): DGGITQSPKYLFRKEGQNVTLSCEQNLNHDAMYWYRQDPGQGLRLIYYSQIVNDFQKGDIAEGYSVSREKKESFPLTVTSAQKNPTAFYLCASSRDSWVGSYNEQFFGPGTRLTVL.

This chain links TRBV7-9 with TRBJ2-1; D call uncertain. The CDR3 is 14 amino acids. Trimming left V 1 base short and J 8 bases short, with 12 bases between. From germline, CDR1 is SEHNR and CDR2 FQNEAQ (reference sequence). In DNA, the CDR3 is TGTGCCAGCAGCTTAGATCCCCCAGAAGATGAGCAGTTCTTC. This encodes CASSLDPPEDEQFF.

For this clonotype: At one of its ends the junction is not consistent with the germline gene, which may arise from a read error. The V and J genes are TRBV12-3 or TRBV12-4 and TRBJ1-5; D gene uncertain. The CDR3 is 14 amino acids. For the CDR3, the DNA is TGTGCCAGCAGCTTAGAGGTTAGCAATCAGCCCCAGCATTTT. Residues: CASSLEVSNQPQHF.

The chain joins TRBV12-3 or TRBV12-4 to TRBJ2-5, with TRBD1 as a possible D gene (5 bases). This CDR3 region has 15 residues. V shed 0 bases and J shed 4 bases, with 12 bases lying between them. CDR3 region: CASSLAMAGIETQYF. CDR3 bases: TGTGCCAGCAGTTTAGCTATGGCAGGGATAGAGACCCAGTACTTC.